Listed below are T cell receptor beta chains from one sample, sequenced in a study of siplizumab effects on memory and regulatory T cells. Method: immunoSEQ multiplex PCR; TCRdb's copy keeps in-frame clones and lacks some. The table records about 100,000 clones, approximately 94% of them present only once. Material for sequencing was non-Treg CD4+ T cells sorted from blood. The source is a human donor in good health. The conserved cysteine and the conserved F or W are not part of the CDR3 here. Each record gives: clone size, V gene, J gene, CDR3 protein. Clone sizes are given selectively: once, few, many, or a class where the clone is expanded.

clone_size: .
v_call: TRBV28
j_call: TRBJ1-3
cdr3_aa: ASRNPRGSGNTIY

clone_size: .
v_call: TRBV29-1
j_call: TRBJ2-5
cdr3_aa: SVGQETQY

clone_size: .
v_call: TRBV14
j_call: TRBJ1-4
cdr3_aa: ASSQDRHGAGEKLF

clone_size: .
v_call: TRBV5-1
j_call: TRBJ1-5
cdr3_aa: ASSLEGGTGQPQH

clone_size: .
v_call: TRBV29-1
j_call: TRBJ1-2
cdr3_aa: SVNLYTTGKGYGYT

clone_size: .
v_call: TRBV27
j_call: TRBJ2-2
cdr3_aa: ASSLVFVANTGELF

clone_size: .
v_call: TRBV2
j_call: TRBJ2-7
cdr3_aa: ASSVPPAYEQY

clone_size: .
v_call: TRBV15
j_call: TRBJ2-7
cdr3_aa: ATSRDPGARYEQY

clone_size: .
v_call: TRBV6-6
j_call: TRBJ1-2
cdr3_aa: ASNFGQGGNYGYT

clone_size: .
v_call: TRBV27
j_call: TRBJ2-7
cdr3_aa: ASRRFLSGSPYEQY

clone_size: once
v_call: TRBV6-6
j_call: TRBJ1-1
cdr3_aa: ASRSLGGNTEAF

clone_size: .
v_call: TRBV4-1
j_call: TRBJ1-1
cdr3_aa: ASSQSTYSTNTEAF

clone_size: .
v_call: TRBV19
j_call: TRBJ2-1
cdr3_aa: ASSTAQATYNEQF

clone_size: .
v_call: TRBV19
j_call: TRBJ1-4
cdr3_aa: ASSHLPMELF

clone_size: .
v_call: TRBV7-2
j_call: TRBJ1-1
cdr3_aa: ASSLGFQGRRSEAF

clone_size: .
v_call: TRBV4-2
j_call: TRBJ2-1
cdr3_aa: ASSQVLAGRNEQF

clone_size: .
v_call: TRBV14
j_call: TRBJ2-1
cdr3_aa: ASSSGRQSYNEQF

clone_size: .
v_call: TRBV27
j_call: TRBJ1-5
cdr3_aa: ASSLSSRRGQPQH

clone_size: .
v_call: TRBV27
j_call: TRBJ1-5
cdr3_aa: ASRAAPSNQPQH

clone_size: once
v_call: TRBV21-1
j_call: TRBJ2-1
cdr3_aa: ASSNLRTSGSLLSSEQF

clone_size: .
v_call: TRBV19
j_call: TRBJ1-4
cdr3_aa: ASRDRAGATNEKLF

clone_size: .
v_call: TRBV6-1
j_call: TRBJ1-2
cdr3_aa: ASSEFGGLGYGYT

clone_size: .
v_call: TRBV6-1
j_call: TRBJ2-2
cdr3_aa: ASSDGGWAGELF

clone_size: .
v_call: TRBV28
j_call: TRBJ2-1
cdr3_aa: ASSLAGDSYNEQF

clone_size: .
v_call: TRBV10-2
j_call: TRBJ2-7
cdr3_aa: ASRDGRWRSGTKSGSYEQY

clone_size: .
v_call: TRBV30
j_call: TRBJ2-5
cdr3_aa: AWSYRGQDIQY

clone_size: .
v_call: TRBV10-1
j_call: TRBJ1-5
cdr3_aa: ASRRGGYITRYREPDQPQH

clone_size: .
v_call: TRBV11-2
j_call: TRBJ1-5
cdr3_aa: ASSFERKQPQH

clone_size: .
v_call: TRBV5-6
j_call: TRBJ2-1
cdr3_aa: ASSYLSGSYNEQF

clone_size: .
v_call: TRBV7-3
j_call: TRBJ2-1
cdr3_aa: ASSYRASGSWNEQF

clone_size: .
v_call: TRBV27
j_call: TRBJ2-1
cdr3_aa: ASSFLAAEYNEQF

clone_size: once
v_call: TRBV7-9
j_call: TRBJ1-1
cdr3_aa: ASSFDENTEAF